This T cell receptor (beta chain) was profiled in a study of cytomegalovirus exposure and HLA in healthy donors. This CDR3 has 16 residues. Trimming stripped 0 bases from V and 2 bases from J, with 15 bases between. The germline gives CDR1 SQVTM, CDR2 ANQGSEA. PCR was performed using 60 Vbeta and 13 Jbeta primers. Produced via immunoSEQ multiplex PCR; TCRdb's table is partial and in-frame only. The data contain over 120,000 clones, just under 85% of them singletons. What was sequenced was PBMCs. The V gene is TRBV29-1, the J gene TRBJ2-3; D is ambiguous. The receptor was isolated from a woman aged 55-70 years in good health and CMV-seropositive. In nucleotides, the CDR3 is TGCAGCGTTGAAGATGCGTCTAGAGGTTTCACAGATACGCAGTATTTT. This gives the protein CSVEDASRGFTDTQYF.